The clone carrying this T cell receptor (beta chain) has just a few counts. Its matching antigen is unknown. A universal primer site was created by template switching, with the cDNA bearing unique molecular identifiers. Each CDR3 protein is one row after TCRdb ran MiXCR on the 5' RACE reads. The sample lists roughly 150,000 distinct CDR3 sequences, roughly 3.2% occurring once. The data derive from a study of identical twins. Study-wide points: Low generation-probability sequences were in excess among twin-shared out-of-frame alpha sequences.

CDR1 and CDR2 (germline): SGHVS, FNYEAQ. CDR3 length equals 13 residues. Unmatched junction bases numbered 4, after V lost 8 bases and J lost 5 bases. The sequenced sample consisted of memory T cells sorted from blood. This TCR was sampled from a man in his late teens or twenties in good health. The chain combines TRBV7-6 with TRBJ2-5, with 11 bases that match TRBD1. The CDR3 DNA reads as TGTGCCAGCGGGGGGACAGGGGGGGAGACCCAGTACTTC. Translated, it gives CASGGTGGETQYF.